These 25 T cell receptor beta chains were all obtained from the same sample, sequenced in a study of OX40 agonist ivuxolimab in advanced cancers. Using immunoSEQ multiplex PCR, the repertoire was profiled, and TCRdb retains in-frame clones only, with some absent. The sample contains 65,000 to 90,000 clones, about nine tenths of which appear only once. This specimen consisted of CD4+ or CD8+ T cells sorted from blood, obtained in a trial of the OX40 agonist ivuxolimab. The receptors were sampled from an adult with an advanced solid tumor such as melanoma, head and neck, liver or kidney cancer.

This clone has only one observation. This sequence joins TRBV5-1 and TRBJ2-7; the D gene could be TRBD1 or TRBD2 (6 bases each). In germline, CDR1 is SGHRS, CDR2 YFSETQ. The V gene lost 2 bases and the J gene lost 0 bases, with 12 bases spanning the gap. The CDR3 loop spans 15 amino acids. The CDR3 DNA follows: TGCGCCAGCAGCTTAGGGGGGACCCGCTCCTACGAGCAGTACTTC. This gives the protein CASSLGGTRSYEQYF.

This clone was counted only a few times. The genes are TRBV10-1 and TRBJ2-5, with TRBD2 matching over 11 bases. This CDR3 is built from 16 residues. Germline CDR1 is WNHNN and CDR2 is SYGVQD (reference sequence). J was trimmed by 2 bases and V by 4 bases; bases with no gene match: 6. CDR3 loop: CASSATGTSGQETQYF. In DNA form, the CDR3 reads TGCGCCAGCAGTGCAACAGGGACTAGCGGACAAGAGACCCAGTACTTC.

The chain's CDR3 is CASSYGTGGFEQYF. CDR3 bases: TGTGCCAGCAGTTACGGGACAGGGGGCTTTGAGCAGTACTTC. The chain is built from TRBV6-5 and TRBJ2-7; 12 nucleotides agree with TRBD1. Germline V gene sequence: CDR1 MNHEY, CDR2 SVGAGI. V lost 2 bases and J lost 7; bases outside the gene matches: 3. This CDR3 has 14 amino acids.

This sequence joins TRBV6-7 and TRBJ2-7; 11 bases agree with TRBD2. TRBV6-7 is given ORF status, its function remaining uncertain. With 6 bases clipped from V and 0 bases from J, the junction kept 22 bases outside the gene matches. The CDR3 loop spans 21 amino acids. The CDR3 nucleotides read TGTGCCAGCAGGGGCCGGGCCCCGACTGGACTAGCGGGTGTGCGCTCCTACGAGCAGTACTTC. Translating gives CASRGRAPTGLAGVRSYEQYF.

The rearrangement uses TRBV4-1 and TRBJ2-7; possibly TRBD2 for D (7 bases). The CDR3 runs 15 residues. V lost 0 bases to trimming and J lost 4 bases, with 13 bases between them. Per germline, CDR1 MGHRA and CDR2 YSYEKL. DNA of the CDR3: TGCGCCAGCAGCCAAGATCAGGGAGGGGGGTACGAGCAGTACTTC. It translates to CASSQDQGGGYEQYF.

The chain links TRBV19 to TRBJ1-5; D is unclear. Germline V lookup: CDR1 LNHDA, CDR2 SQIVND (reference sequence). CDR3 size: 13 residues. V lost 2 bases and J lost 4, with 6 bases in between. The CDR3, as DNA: TGTGCCAGTAGTATAACTGGAAATCAGCCCCAGCATTTT. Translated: CASSITGNQPQHF.

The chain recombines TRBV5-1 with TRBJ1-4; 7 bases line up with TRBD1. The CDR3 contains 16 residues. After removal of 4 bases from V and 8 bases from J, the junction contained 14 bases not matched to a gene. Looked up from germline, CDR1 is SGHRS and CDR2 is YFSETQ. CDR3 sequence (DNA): TGCGCCAGCAGCCAACAGACAGGGCGCCTTCGCGAAAAACTGTTTTTT. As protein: CASSQQTGRLREKLFF.

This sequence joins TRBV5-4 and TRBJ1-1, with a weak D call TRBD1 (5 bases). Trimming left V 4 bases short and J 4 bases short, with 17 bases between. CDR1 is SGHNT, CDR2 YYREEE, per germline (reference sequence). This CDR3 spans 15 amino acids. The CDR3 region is CASSLQSGRATEAFF. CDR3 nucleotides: TGTGCCAGCAGCCTCCAATCGGGCAGGGCCACTGAAGCTTTCTTT.

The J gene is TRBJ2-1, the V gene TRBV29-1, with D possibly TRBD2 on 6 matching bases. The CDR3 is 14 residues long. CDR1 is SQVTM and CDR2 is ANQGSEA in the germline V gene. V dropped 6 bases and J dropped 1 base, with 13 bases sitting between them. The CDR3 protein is CSVHRDSSYNEQFF. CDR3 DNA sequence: TGCAGCGTCCACCGGGACTCGTCCTACAATGAGCAGTTCTTC.

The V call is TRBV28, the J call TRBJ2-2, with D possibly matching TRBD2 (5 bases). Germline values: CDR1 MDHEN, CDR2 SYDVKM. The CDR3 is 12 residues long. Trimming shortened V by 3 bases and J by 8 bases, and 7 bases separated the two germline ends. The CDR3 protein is CASSLGVGELFF. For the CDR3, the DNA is TGTGCCAGCAGTTTGGGAGTAGGGGAGCTGTTTTTT. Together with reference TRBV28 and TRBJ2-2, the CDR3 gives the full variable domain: DVKVTQSSRYLVKRTGEKVFLECVQDMDHENMFWYRQDPGLGLRLIYFSYDVKMKEKGDIPEGYSVSREKKERFSLILESASTNQTSMYLCASSLGVGELFFGEGSRLTVL.

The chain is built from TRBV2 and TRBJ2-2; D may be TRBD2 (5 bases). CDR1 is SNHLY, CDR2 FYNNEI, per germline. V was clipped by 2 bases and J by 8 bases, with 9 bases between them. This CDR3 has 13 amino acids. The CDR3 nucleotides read TGTGCCAGCAGTGAATCTTCGGGGGGGGAGCTGTTTTTT. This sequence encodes CASSESSGGELFF.

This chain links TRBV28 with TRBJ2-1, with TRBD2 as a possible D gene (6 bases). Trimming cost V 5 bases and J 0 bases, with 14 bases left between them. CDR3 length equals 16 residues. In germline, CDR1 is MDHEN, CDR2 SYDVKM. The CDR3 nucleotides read TGTGCCAGCAGTGAGGGACGGGGACTCTCCTACAATGAGCAGTTCTTC. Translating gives CASSEGRGLSYNEQFF.

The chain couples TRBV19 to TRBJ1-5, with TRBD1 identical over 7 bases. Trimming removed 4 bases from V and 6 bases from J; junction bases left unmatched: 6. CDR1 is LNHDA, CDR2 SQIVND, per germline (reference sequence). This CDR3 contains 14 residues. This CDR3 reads CASSRTGAVQPQHF. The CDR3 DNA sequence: TGTGCCAGTAGTAGAACAGGGGCGGTTCAGCCCCAGCATTTT.

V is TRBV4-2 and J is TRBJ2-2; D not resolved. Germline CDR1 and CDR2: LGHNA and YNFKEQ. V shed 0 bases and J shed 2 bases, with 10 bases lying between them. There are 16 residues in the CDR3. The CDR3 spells CASSQDRWANTGELFF. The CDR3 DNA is TGTGCCAGCAGCCAAGATCGGTGGGCCAACACCGGGGAGCTGTTTTTT.

The DNA for the CDR3 is TGCGTCTCCAGGACGAGCACCGGGGAGCTGTTTTTT. Residues: CVSRTSTGELFF. The chain recombines TRBV10-2 with TRBJ2-2; D ambiguous. The CDR3 is 12 residues long. Germline loops: CDR1 WSHSY, CDR2 SAAADI.

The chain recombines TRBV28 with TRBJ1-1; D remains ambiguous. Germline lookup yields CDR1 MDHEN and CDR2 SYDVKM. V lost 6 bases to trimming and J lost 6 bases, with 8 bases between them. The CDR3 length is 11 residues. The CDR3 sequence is CASRGFPEAFF. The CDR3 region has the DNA TGTGCCAGCAGAGGGTTCCCTGAAGCTTTCTTT.

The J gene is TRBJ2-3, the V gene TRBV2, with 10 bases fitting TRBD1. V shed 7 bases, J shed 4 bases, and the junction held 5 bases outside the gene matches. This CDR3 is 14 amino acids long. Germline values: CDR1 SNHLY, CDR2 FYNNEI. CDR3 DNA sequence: TGTGCCAGCAATCGAGACAGGGGGCCAGATACGCAGTATTTT. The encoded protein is CASNRDRGPDTQYF.

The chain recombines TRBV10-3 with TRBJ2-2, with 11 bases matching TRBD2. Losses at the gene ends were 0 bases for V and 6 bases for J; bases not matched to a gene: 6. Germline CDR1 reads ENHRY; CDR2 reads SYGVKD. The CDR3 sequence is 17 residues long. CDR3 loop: CAISESVLAGVAGELFF. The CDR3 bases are TGTGCCATCAGTGAGTCGGTACTAGCGGGAGTGGCCGGGGAGCTGTTTTTT.

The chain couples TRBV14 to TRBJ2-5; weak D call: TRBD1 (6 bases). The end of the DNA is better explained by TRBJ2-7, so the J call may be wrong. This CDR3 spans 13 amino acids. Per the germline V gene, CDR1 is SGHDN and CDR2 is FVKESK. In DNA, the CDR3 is TGTGCCAGCAGCCCAAGCCAGGGGAACGAGCAGTACTTC. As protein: CASSPSQGNEQYF.

Here the CDR3 reads CASTPTGGFSTDTQYF. The CDR3 region has the DNA TGTGCCAGCACCCCAACAGGGGGGTTTAGCACAGATACGCAGTATTTT. The rearrangement uses TRBV7-9 and TRBJ2-3; 8 nucleotides agree with TRBD1. Germline values: CDR1 SEHNR, CDR2 FQNEAQ (reference sequence). J was trimmed by 0 bases and V by 7 bases; bases with no gene match: 9. The CDR3 has 16 amino acids.

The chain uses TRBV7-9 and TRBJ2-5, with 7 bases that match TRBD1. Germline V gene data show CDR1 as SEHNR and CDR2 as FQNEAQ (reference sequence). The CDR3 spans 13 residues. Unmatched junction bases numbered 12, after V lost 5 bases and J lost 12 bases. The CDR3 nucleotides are TGTGCCAGCAGCCTCAGGGACAGTCTCATCGAGTACTTC. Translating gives CASSLRDSLIEYF. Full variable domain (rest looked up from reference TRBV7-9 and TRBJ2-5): DTGVSQNPRHKITKRGQNVTFRCDPISEHNRLYWYRQTLGQGPEFLTYFQNEAQLEKSRLLSDRFSAERPKGSFSTLEIQRTEQGDSAMYLCASSLRDSLIEYFGPGTRLLVL.

The CDR3 loop reads CASSMDGRNTGELFF. The CDR3 nucleotides are TGTGCCAGTAGTATGGACGGGAGGAACACCGGGGAGCTGTTTTTT. The chain couples TRBV19 to TRBJ2-2, with D perhaps TRBD2 (6 bases). There are 15 residues in the CDR3. V lost 3 bases to trimming and J lost 1 base, with 9 bases between them. The germline gives CDR1 LNHDA, CDR2 SQIVND (reference sequence).

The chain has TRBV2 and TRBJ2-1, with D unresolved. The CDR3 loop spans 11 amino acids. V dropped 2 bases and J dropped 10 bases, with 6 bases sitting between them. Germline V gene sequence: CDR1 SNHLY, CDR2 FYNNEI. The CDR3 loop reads CASSEPGEQFF. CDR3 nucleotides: TGTGCCAGCAGTGAACCCGGGGAGCAGTTCTTC.

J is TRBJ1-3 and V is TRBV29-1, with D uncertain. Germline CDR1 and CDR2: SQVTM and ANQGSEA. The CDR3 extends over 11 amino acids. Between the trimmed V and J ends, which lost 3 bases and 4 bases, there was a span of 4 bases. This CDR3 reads CSVDGGNTIYF. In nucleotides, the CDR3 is TGCAGCGTTGATGGGGGAAACACCATATATTTT.

The CDR3 DNA reads TGTGCCAGCAGCGCGGGTGACAGCTATGGCTACACCTTC. Protein: CASSAGDSYGYTF. The V and J genes are TRBV11-3 and TRBJ1-2; possible D gene TRBD1, 5 bases. The CDR3 contains 13 residues. V lost 5 bases and J 4 bases, leaving 11 bases between the germline ends. Germline CDR1 SGHNT, CDR2 YENEEA.